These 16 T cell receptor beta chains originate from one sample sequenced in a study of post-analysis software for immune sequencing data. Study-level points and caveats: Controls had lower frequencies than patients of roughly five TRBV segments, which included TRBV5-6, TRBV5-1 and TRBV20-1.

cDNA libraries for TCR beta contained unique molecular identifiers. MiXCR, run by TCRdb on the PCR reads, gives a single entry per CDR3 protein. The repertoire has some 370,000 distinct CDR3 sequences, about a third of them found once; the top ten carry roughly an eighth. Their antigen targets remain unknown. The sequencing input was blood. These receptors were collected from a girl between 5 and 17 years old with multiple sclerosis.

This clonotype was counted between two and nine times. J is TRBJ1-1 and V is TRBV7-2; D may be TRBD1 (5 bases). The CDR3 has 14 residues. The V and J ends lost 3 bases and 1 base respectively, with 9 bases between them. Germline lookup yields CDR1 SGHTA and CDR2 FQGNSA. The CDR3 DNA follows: TGTGCCAGCAGCTTGCGGACACCGAACACTGAAGCTTTCTTT. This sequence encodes CASSLRTPNTEAFF.

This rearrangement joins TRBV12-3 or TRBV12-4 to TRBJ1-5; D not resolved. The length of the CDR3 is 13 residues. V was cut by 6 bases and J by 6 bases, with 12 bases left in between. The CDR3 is CASSPTQIQPQHF. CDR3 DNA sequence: TGTGCCAGCAGCCCCACCCAGATTCAGCCCCAGCATTTT.

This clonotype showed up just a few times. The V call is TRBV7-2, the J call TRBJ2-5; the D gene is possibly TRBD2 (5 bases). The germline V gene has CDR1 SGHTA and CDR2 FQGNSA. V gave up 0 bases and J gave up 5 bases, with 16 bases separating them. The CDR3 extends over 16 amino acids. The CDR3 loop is CASSLAGVAIPETQYF. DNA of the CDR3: TGTGCCAGCAGCTTAGCCGGGGTGGCTATTCCGGAGACCCAGTACTTC.

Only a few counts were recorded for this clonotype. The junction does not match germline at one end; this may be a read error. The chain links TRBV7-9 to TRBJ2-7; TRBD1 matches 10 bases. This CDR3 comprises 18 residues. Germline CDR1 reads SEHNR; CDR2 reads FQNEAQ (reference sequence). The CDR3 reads CASSSHETGGPRSYERYF. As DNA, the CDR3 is TGTGCCAGCAGCTCTCACGAGACAGGGGGCCCCCGCTCCTACGAGCGGTACTTC.

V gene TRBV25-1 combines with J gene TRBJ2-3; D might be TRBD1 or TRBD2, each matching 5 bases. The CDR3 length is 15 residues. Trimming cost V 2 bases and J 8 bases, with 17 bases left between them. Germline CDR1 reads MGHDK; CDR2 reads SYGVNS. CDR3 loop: CASSEIGASGSTQYF. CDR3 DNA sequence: TGTGCCAGCAGTGAAATCGGGGCGAGTGGGAGTACGCAGTATTTT.

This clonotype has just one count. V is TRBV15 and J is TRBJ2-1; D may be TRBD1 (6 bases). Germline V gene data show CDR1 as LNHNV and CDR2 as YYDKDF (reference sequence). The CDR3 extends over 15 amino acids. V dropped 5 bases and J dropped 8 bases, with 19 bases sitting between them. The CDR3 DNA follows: TGTGCCACCAGCCTGGGTGGCAGGGGTATGGATGAGCAGTTCTTC. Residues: CATSLGGRGMDEQFF.

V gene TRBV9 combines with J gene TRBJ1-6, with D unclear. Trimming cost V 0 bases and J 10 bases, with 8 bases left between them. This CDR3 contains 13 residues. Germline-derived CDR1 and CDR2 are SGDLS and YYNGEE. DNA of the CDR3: TGTGCCAGCAGCGTAGGTCTTGACTCACCCCTCCACTTT. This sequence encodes CASSVGLDSPLHF.

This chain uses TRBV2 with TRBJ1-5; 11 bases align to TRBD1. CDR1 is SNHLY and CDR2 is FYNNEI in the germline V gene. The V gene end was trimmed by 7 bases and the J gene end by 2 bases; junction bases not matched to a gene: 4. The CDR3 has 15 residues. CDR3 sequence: CASTRTGGGNQPQHF. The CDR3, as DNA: TGTGCCAGCACTCGGACAGGGGGCGGCAATCAGCCCCAGCATTTT.

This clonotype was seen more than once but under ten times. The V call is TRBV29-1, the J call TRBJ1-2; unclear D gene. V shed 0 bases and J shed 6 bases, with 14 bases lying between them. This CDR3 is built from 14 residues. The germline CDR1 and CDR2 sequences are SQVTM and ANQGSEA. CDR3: CSVEELPAGDGYTF. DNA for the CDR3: TGCAGCGTTGAAGAGCTTCCGGCAGGCGATGGCTACACCTTC.

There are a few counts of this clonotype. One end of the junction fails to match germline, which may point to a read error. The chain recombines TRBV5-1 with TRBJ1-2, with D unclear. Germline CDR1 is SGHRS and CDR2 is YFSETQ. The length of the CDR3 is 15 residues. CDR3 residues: CASSPTDGRLYGYTF. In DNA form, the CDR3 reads TGCGCCAGCAGCCCCACGGATGGGAGACTCTATGGATACACCTTC.

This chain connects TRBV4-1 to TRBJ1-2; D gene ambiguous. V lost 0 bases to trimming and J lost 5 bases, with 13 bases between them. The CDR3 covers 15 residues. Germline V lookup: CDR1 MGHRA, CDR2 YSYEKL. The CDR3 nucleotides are TGCGCCAGCAGCCAAGATCTAGGGCTTCGGTATGGCTACACCTTC. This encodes CASSQDLGLRYGYTF.

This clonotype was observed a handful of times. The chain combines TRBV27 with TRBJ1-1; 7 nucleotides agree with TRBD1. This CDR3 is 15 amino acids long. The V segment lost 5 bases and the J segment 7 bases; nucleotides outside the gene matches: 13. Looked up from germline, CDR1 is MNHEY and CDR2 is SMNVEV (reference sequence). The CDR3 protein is CASSPPRRGLDEAFF. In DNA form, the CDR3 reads TGTGCCAGCAGTCCGCCTCGTAGGGGGCTTGATGAAGCTTTCTTT.

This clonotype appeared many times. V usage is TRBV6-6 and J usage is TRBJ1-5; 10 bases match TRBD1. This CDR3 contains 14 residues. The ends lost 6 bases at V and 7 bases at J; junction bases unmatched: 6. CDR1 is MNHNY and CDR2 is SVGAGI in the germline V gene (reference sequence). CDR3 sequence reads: CASRIGTGEQPQHF. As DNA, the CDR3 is TGTGCCAGCAGGATAGGGACAGGGGAACAGCCCCAGCATTTT.

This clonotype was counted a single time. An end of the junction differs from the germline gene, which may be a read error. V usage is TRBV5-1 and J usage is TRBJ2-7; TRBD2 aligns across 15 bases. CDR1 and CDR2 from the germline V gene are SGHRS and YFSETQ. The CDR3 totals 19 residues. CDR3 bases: TGCGCCAGCAGCTTGGTCCCGGGACTAGCGGGGGGAAGCTCCTACGAGCGGTACTTC. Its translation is CASSLVPGLAGGSSYERYF.

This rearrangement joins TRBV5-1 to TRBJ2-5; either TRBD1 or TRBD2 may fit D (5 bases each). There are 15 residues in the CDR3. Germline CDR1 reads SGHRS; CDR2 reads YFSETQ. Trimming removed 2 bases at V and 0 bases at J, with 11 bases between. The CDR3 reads CASSLVGGNQETQYF. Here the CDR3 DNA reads TGCGCCAGCAGCTTAGTTGGGGGTAACCAAGAGACCCAGTACTTC. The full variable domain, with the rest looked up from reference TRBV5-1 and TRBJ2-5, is KAGVTQTPRYLIKTRGQQVTLSCSPISGHRSVSWYQQTPGQGLQFLFEYFSETQRNKGNFPGRFSGRQFSNSRSEMNVSTLELGDSALYLCASSLVGGNQETQYFGPGTRLLVL.

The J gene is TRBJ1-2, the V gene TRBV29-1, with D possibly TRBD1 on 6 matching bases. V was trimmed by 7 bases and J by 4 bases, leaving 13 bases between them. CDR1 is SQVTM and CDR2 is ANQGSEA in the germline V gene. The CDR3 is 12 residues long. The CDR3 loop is CSGEQGGYGYTF. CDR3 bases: TGCAGCGGCGAACAGGGAGGCTATGGCTACACCTTC.